This T cell receptor beta chain came from a study of cytomegalovirus exposure and HLA in healthy donors. PCR employed 60 Vbeta and 13 Jbeta primers. Using immunoSEQ multiplex PCR, the repertoire was profiled, and TCRdb retains in-frame clones only, with some absent. The table lists approximately 120,000 clones, 75% to 80% of them singletons. This clone was detected once. V was shortened by 5 bases and J by 0 bases, with 7 bases between the two germline ends. This CDR3 spans 13 amino acids. The germline gives CDR1 SGHAT, CDR2 FQNNGV. This receptor was obtained from a man between 40 and 49 years old in good health and CMV-seronegative. The sequencing input was PBMCs. V usage is TRBV11-2 and J usage is TRBJ1-1; D not certain. The CDR3 coding sequence is TGTGCCAGCAGCCCCGGGATGAACACTGAAGCTTTCTTT. As protein: CASSPGMNTEAFF.